This T cell receptor beta chain was documented in a study of CD8 T cells in Susac syndrome. Reverse transcription of about 0.5 to 1 ug RNA was carried out with random hexamers. One entry per CDR3 protein, called by TCRdb with MiXCR from the immunoSEQ multiplex PCR reads. The table includes about 190,000 distinct CDR3 sequences, roughly 90% detected once. CDR3 length: 12 amino acids. The V and J ends lost 10 bases and 2 bases respectively, with 10 bases between them. Germline-derived CDR1 and CDR2 are ENHRY and SYGVKD. Specimen: CD4+ T cells from PBMCs. This chain joins TRBV10-3 and TRBJ2-3; the D is unclear. This sequence originates from a human donor with Susac syndrome. The CDR3 DNA reads as TGTGCCACAACTGGGGACACAGATACGCAGTATTTT. Its protein is CATTGDTDTQYF.